This TCR beta chain was recorded in a study of T cell repertoires in ileal Crohn's disease (dated by TCRdb to between 2018 and 2021). Some background on the complete study: Median disease duration was approximately 8 years, and roughly 35% of patients were identified as active smokers at the time of surgery. A Rutgeerts score higher than i0 was the definition used for endoscopic postoperative recurrence. The study was conducted in parallel with a multicentre cohort that was designed to identify predictors of early endoscopic recurrence following ileocolonic resection. A total of 170 or so mucosal samples from about 50 patients were sequenced, with samples obtained at several locations on the surgical specimen and at postoperative endoscopy. A prospective multicentre cohort supplied the roughly 57 Crohn's disease patients whose TCR repertoires were analysed. About half of the patients received postoperative therapy: 11 received thiopurines and 15 to 20 received anti-TNF agents. Every patient underwent surgery because of a complication, which was stricturing disease in approximately 60% and penetrating disease in around 39%. What the authors observed across the whole study: Endoscopic recurrence was found to be associated with higher high-frequency clone percentages at surgery, and recurrence was observed in all patients with clonality above 26.8% (18/57). Compared with CD4 T cells, sorted CD8 T cells contained more high-frequency clones, which suggests that the mucosal expansions were mostly CD8. Mucosal CD4 and CD8 T cells were sorted and sequenced only in a subgroup of patients, the size of which was not stated. Compared with non-smokers, patients who were active smokers at surgery showed a significantly higher proportion of clonal expansions (25.9% vs 17.9%, p=0.02).

Roughly 500 nanograms of biopsy DNA per sample were submitted for commercial TCRB immunosequencing. CDR3 regions were amplified from genomic DNA by Adaptive Biotechnology using a two-step, amplification bias-controlled multiplex PCR. In the first PCR, primers covered every V and J gene segment, and in the second PCR, barcodes and Illumina adapters were added. An Illumina instrument was used to sequence the CDR3 libraries. Per the original workflow: The analysis used both the pipelines supplied by the vendor and custom analysis of the raw data in R/Bioconductor with R version 3.3.0. Clonality, which ranges from 0 to 1, was calculated as the inverse of the normalised Shannon entropy across all productive clones. The repertoire share taken up by the top 100 clones defined high-frequency clones, and only clones that passed a 95% confidence test were kept. Repertoire diversity was measured with the Simpson index, and overlap between samples was measured with the Morisita-Horn index. The immuneACCESS repertoire file appears here via TCRdb, limited to in-frame rearrangements. These files lack a portion of the clones; in checked studies, under half of the deficit traces to unresolved V genes, and the cause of the others is not known. V and J calls and clone size are copied from that table; D and trimming were computed from the DNA. The sample includes around 15,000 clones, with about 55% observed a single time. The ten top clones hold 6.5% of the sample.

About this clone itself: It lacks a known antigen. The input lacks base qualities; no much larger clone sits a single base away.

Reading from cysteine to phenylalanine, the CDR3 counts 16 amino acids. Only the CDR3 portion is preserved as DNA: 48 bases, with reading frame beginning at the first base. A distance of 19 bases separates the germline ends of V and J, which lose 7 bases and 4 bases respectively. The germline V gene (reference sequence) provides CDR1 SEHNR and CDR2 FQNEAQ. Adults with ileal or ileocolonic Crohn's disease for whom ileocolonic resection was indicated were considered eligible. Before DNA extraction, whole ileal mucosal biopsies were kept frozen at -80 degrees C. Genomic DNA was isolated from frozen whole biopsies using a TRizol-based method, and the DNA was quantified with a NanoDrop 2000 spectrophotometer.

The sequence was obtained from an adult with Crohn's disease. Sequencing used ileal tissue. The sequence is built from TRBV7-9 and TRBJ2-2; the best D guess is TRBD2, with 6 bases matching. Read as DNA, the sequence is TGTGCCAGCATCATGAATAGCGGCACCCTCACCGGGGAGCTGTTTTTT. This yields the protein CASIMNSGTLTGELFF.